This T cell receptor (beta chain) was obtained from a study of PD-1 blockade in classical Hodgkin lymphoma (dated by TCRdb to about 2020). Regarding the study in general: Nivolumab dosing was 3 mg/kg intravenously every 2 weeks, continuing until either disease progression or unacceptable toxicity. The study used TCR beta sequencing and CyTOF to define a peripheral blood immune signature of response to PD-1 blockade in classical Hodgkin lymphoma.

Summary of the overall study and its limitations: Patients starting nivolumab less than 1 year after ASCT had lower diversity and were excluded from later analyses to avoid confounding by immune reconstitution. Newly diagnosed patients were reported to have lower baseline TCR diversity than healthy donors, and relapsed/refractory patients were reported to have lower baseline TCR diversity still. By C4D1, a significant rise was seen in CD4+ TCR diversity but not in CD8+ TCR diversity (p=0.0027 vs p=0.16), and the rise was most apparent among complete responders (p=0.02). The study was restricted to a single clinical trial cohort, and the causes of repertoire differences, possibly disease activity or prior therapy, were left undefined. Trial patients achieving complete response had baseline diversity similar to newly diagnosed patients, whereas partial responders and progressors had significantly lower diversity.

The label giving this sample's time point can be read as: cycle 4 day 1 (C4D1), after more than five weeks of nivolumab. All trial patients had relapsed after autologous stem cell transplantation, with cohorts A, B and C differing in prior brentuximab vedotin exposure. The trial cohort comprised a few dozen patients with relapsed/refractory classical Hodgkin lymphoma whose best overall responses were complete response, partial response or progressive disease. Trial patients were treated with single-agent nivolumab in the multi-cohort phase II CheckMate 205 trial. An independent review committee assessed best overall response by applying the 2007 International Working Group response criteria. Trial PBMCs were collected just before the start of nivolumab (C1D1) and during therapy at cycle 2 day 1 and cycle 4 day 1. Peripheral blood was collected in 8 mL Vacutainer Cell Preparation Tubes, from which PBMCs were isolated by centrifugation and then cryopreserved.

The sample holds one count of this clone. The antigen it binds to is not known. There are no base qualities to consult, and no much larger clone falls within one base. The Qiagen DNeasy kit was used to extract genomic DNA from unsorted PBMCs and from the negatively selected CD4+ and CD8+ fractions. TCR beta CDR3 regions were subjected to amplification by immunoSEQ multiplex PCR with primers that anneal to V and J segments. A synthetic immune receptor repertoire was used to minimize amplification bias, and any remaining bias was removed computationally after sequencing. Processing in the source paper ran as follows. Repertoire diversity was quantified as the Shannon entropy index using custom Python scripts. Unsorted, CD4+ and CD8+ repertoires were examined separately, except in combined analyses, for which CD4+ and CD8+ sequences were merged in silico. A clone was considered expanded if an increase in frequency of at least 2-fold after treatment relative to C1D1 was found, and a pseudocount of 0.5 was applied to clones undetected at baseline. Singleton clones were defined as clones with 0 or 1 copy at C1D1, and non-singleton clones were defined as clones with 2 or more copies. Clones expanded in unsorted samples were annotated as CD4+, CD8+ or unknown by matching protein sequences in sorted samples from the same patient. Wilcoxon tests were applied to paired samples to test diversity changes from C1D1 to C4D1. TCRdb holds this immuneACCESS table with in-frame rearrangements only. Some clones are missing; in checked studies, unresolved V genes explain under half, and the rest has no known cause. D and trimming come from the DNA, and the V and J calls and clone size come from that table. Within this sample are 27,000 or so clones, with about two thirds of them counted one time only. The top ten constitute around 3.3% of the sample.

The germline V gene specifies SGHAT as CDR1 and FQNNGV as CDR2. Here V drops 10 bases and J drops 9 bases, and the junction holds 18 bases not matched to any gene. Spanning cysteine to phenylalanine, the CDR3 consists of 15 amino acids. The DNA shown is the 45-base CDR3, in frame from base 1. Specimen: peripheral blood mononuclear cells (PBMCs), collected before the fourth cycle of nivolumab. Rearrangement joined TRBV11-2 to TRBJ2-1, and 7 junction bases match TRBD1. This receptor was obtained from a human donor with classical Hodgkin lymphoma. The CDR3 amino acid sequence is: CAIPTGTVSLGEQFF. The nucleotide sequence is given as TGTGCCATCCCAACCGGGACAGTTTCTCTTGGTGAGCAGTTCTTC. Extended through the reference TRBV11-2 and TRBJ2-1 proteins, this CDR3 yields the full variable domain: EAGVAQSPRYKIIEKRQSVAFWCNPISGHATLYWYQQILGQGPKLLIQFQNNGVVDDSQLPKDRFSAERLKGVDSTLKIQPAKLEDSAVYLCAIPTGTVSLGEQFFGPGTRLTVL.